One sample yielded the 13 T cell receptor beta chains listed below, sequenced in a study of T cell responses to AZD1222 COVID-19 vaccine. Method: immunoSEQ multiplex PCR; TCRdb's copy keeps in-frame clones and lacks some. The sample carries about 140,000 clones, 88% recorded once. The sample consisted of peripheral blood, taken on day 0 of AZD1222 vaccination. These receptor sequences come from an adult in good health.

The V gene is TRBV5-5, the J gene TRBJ1-2, with D unresolved. From germline, CDR1 is SGHKS and CDR2 YYEKEE (reference sequence). The CDR3 covers 13 residues. Trimming left V 2 bases short and J 4 bases short, with 9 bases between. CDR3 DNA sequence: TGTGCCAGCAGCTTCGTGGAGGGCTATGGCTACACCTTC. The encoded protein is CASSFVEGYGYTF.

This clone was picked up one time. J is TRBJ2-3 and V is TRBV28; D might be TRBD1 or TRBD2, each matching 6 bases. Trimming removed 4 bases from V and 5 bases from J, with 16 bases in between. This CDR3 has 15 amino acids. CDR1 MDHEN and CDR2 SYDVKM come from the germline V gene. The CDR3 loop reads CASSSPSGAIDTQYF. For the CDR3, the DNA is TGTGCCAGCAGTTCGCCTTCGGGGGCCATAGATACGCAGTATTTT. Full variable domain (missing parts from reference TRBV28 and TRBJ2-3): DVKVTQSSRYLVKRTGEKVFLECVQDMDHENMFWYRQDPGLGLRLIYFSYDVKMKEKGDIPEGYSVSREKKERFSLILESASTNQTSMYLCASSSPSGAIDTQYFGPGTRLTVL.

V gene TRBV15 combines with J gene TRBJ1-5; TRBD1 matches at 11 bases. Trimming removed 3 bases from V and 5 bases from J; junction bases left unmatched: 0. The length of the CDR3 is 14 residues. The germline CDR1 and CDR2 sequences are LNHNV and YYDKDF (reference sequence). The CDR3 region is CATSRGQGDQPQHF. The CDR3 DNA sequence: TGTGCCACCAGCAGGGGACAGGGGGATCAGCCCCAGCATTTT.

The rearrangement uses TRBV6-5 and TRBJ1-2, with a weak D call TRBD1 (6 bases). Germline CDR1 is MNHEY and CDR2 is SVGAGI. V lost 6 bases, J lost 8 bases, and 19 bases lay in between. This CDR3 has 14 residues. The CDR3 bases are TGTGCCAGCAGCCTAGACAGGCTGATAGGAGGCTACACCTTC. It translates to CASSLDRLIGGYTF.

This clone was seen a few times. Within the sample, other DNA sequences also encode this same CDR3. The rearrangement joins TRBV9 to TRBJ1-1; possibly TRBD1 for D (6 bases). Germline lookup yields CDR1 SGDLS and CDR2 YYNGEE. The CDR3 totals 13 residues. The germline V and J ends were trimmed by 1 base and 3 bases, with 7 bases remaining between them. CDR3 in amino acids: CASSVRGDTEAFF. The CDR3 nucleotides read TGTGCCAGCAGCGTAAGGGGGGACACTGAAGCTTTCTTT.

The chain couples TRBV28 to TRBJ2-7, with D possibly TRBD1 on 7 matching bases. Germline V gene lookup returns CDR1 MDHEN and CDR2 SYDVKM. V lost 2 bases and J 6 bases, leaving 14 bases between the germline ends. The CDR3 has 14 amino acids. The CDR3 protein is CASSLPSRGAEQYF. CDR3 sequence (DNA): TGTGCCAGCAGTTTACCCTCCAGGGGGGCCGAGCAGTACTTC. Complete variable domain (other parts from reference TRBV28 and TRBJ2-7): DVKVTQSSRYLVKRTGEKVFLECVQDMDHENMFWYRQDPGLGLRLIYFSYDVKMKEKGDIPEGYSVSREKKERFSLILESASTNQTSMYLCASSLPSRGAEQYFGPGTRLTVT.

The table lists this clone with a few counts. The chain combines TRBV19 with TRBJ2-7; possible D gene TRBD1, 5 bases. The V gene lost 6 bases and the J gene lost 9 bases, with 21 bases spanning the gap. Germline V gene lookup returns CDR1 LNHDA and CDR2 SQIVND (reference sequence). The CDR3 totals 14 residues. CDR3 region: CASSQGSPLDGQYF. DNA of the CDR3: TGTGCCAGTAGCCAGGGATCCCCCCTAGATGGGCAGTACTTC.

The table lists this clone with a count of one. The V call is TRBV18, the J call TRBJ1-3, with 8 bases aligning to TRBD1. CDR3 length: 15 residues. Per germline, CDR1 KGHSH and CDR2 LQKENI. Trimming took 4 bases from V and 2 from J; bases not matched to a gene: 4. CDR3 sequence (DNA): TGTGCCAGCTCACTCGACAGGGGCCCTGGAAACACCATATATTTT. This codes for CASSLDRGPGNTIYF.

The rearrangement joins TRBV4-1 to TRBJ2-1; the D is unclear. CDR3 length equals 16 residues. With 4 bases removed from V and 0 bases from J, the gap between germline ends came to 13 bases. The germline CDR1 and CDR2 sequences are MGHRA and YSYEKL. The CDR3 DNA follows: TGCGCCAGCAGCCCAAGAGGTCCGAGCTCCTACAATGAGCAGTTCTTC. Its translation is CASSPRGPSSYNEQFF.

This clone was picked up one time. The chain joins TRBV10-1 to TRBJ1-1; D remains ambiguous. Trimming removed 3 bases from V and 1 base from J, with 6 bases in between. This CDR3 is built from 13 residues. CDR1 and CDR2 (germline): WNHNN, SYGVQD (reference sequence). The CDR3 protein is CASSDWGNTEAFF. The CDR3 DNA reads TGCGCCAGCAGTGATTGGGGGAACACTGAAGCTTTCTTT.

The chain employs TRBV11-2 and TRBJ2-7, with D possibly TRBD1 on 6 matching bases. The length of the CDR3 is 12 residues. Trimming pared 6 bases from V and 3 bases from J, leaving 9 bases between. CDR1 is SGHAT and CDR2 is FQNNGV in the germline V gene. CDR3 loop: CASSGRGYEQYF. The CDR3, as DNA: TGTGCCAGCAGTGGCAGGGGCTACGAGCAGTACTTC.

The J gene is TRBJ2-5, the V gene TRBV11-2, with TRBD1 matching 10 bases. Germline V gives CDR1 SGHAT, CDR2 FQNNGV. This CDR3 region has 15 residues. V gave up 5 bases and J gave up 5 bases; unmatched junction bases: 8. Here the CDR3 reads CASSPKGQGYETQYF. DNA for the CDR3: TGTGCCAGCAGCCCCAAGGGACAGGGGTACGAGACCCAGTACTTC.

The genes are TRBV30 and TRBJ1-2; perhaps TRBD1 as D (5 bases). Germline assignment: CDR1 GTSNPN and CDR2 SVGIG (reference sequence). This CDR3 spans 11 amino acids. V was pared by 3 bases and J by 6 bases, with 8 bases between. CDR3 region: CAWRLGDGYTF. In nucleotides, the CDR3 is TGTGCCTGGAGGTTAGGGGATGGCTACACCTTC.